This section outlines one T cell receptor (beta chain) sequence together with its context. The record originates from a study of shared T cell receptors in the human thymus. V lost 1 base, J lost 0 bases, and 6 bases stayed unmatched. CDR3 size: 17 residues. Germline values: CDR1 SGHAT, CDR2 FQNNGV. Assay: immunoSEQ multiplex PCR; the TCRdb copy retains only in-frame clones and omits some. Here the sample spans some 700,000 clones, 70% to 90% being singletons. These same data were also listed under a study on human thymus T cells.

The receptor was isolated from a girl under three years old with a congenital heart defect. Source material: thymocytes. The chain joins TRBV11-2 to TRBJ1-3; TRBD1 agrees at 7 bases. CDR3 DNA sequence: TGTGCCAGCAGCTTAGCTGACAGGGCCCTCTCTGGAAACACCATATATTTT. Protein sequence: CASSLADRALSGNTIYF.